The rows below give T cell receptor beta chains drawn from one sample of a study of cytomegalovirus exposure and HLA in healthy donors. Generated by immunoSEQ multiplex PCR, the TCRdb table keeps only in-frame clones and is missing some. The top ten clones hold 4.3% of a sample with some 150,000 clones, around 85% of them seen once. Sequenced sample: PBMCs. These receptor sequences come from a man between 40 and 49 years old in good health and CMV-seronegative. Both conserved end residues are part of each CDR3. D genes are given only for firm matches. Clone size is given for some rows only: seen once, a few or many times, or a class if the clone is expanded.

CDR3aa | CDR3nt | j_gene | abundance | v_gene | d_gene
CASSTRGAQETQYF | TGTGCCAGCAGCACCCGGGGGGCCCAAGAGACCCAGTACTTC | TRBJ2-5 | once | TRBV5-4 | .
CASGQGITDTQYF | TGTGCCAGTGGACAGGGCATCACAGATACGCAGTATTTT | TRBJ2-3 | . | TRBV19 | TRBD1
CASSEGTGGFHF | TGCGCCAGCAGTGAAGGGACAGGGGGATTTCACTTC | TRBJ1-2 | . | TRBV10-2 | TRBD1
CASSMRQSSGNTIYF | TGTGCCAGTAGTATGAGACAGAGCTCTGGAAACACCATATATTTT | TRBJ1-3 | . | TRBV19 | .
CASSPPTSINEKLFF | TGTGCCAGCAGCCCGCCTACCTCCATTAATGAAAAACTGTTTTTT | TRBJ1-4 | . | TRBV7-9 | .
CASSNLAGGVNEQYF | TGTGCCAGCAGCAACTTAGCGGGGGGAGTCAACGAGCAGTACTTC | TRBJ2-7 | . | TRBV7-8 | TRBD2
CASSIALPGQGVVGFVYEQYF | TGTGCCAGTAGTATAGCACTACCGGGACAGGGGGTTGTTGGATTTGTTTACGAGCAGTACTTC | TRBJ2-7 | . | TRBV19 | TRBD1
CASSLGRTQYF | TGTGCCAGCAGTTTAGGGAGGACCCAGTACTTC | TRBJ2-5 | . | TRBV28 | .
CASSDPRTSGGNEQFF | TGTGCCAGCAGTGACCCACGGACTAGCGGGGGGAATGAGCAGTTCTTC | TRBJ2-1 | . | TRBV2 | TRBD2
CAITKDRDNEQYF | TGTGCCATCACCAAGGACAGGGACAACGAGCAGTACTTC | TRBJ2-7 | . | TRBV10-3 | TRBD1
CASRDSAYEQYF | TGTGCCAGCCGGGACAGCGCCTACGAGCAGTACTTC | TRBJ2-7 | few | TRBV6-5 | TRBD1
CASGTDDSYEQYF | TGTGCCAGCGGGACGGACGACTCCTACGAGCAGTACTTC | TRBJ2-7 | . | TRBV10-3 | .
CAWSSREFAQYF | TGTGCCTGGAGTAGCAGGGAATTCGCCCAGTACTTC | TRBJ2-7 | . | TRBV30 | .
CASSKDPGLAGAPGELFF | TGTGCCAGCAGCAAAGACCCCGGACTAGCGGGGGCCCCCGGGGAGCTGTTTTTT | TRBJ2-2 | . | TRBV7-3 | TRBD2
CASSFIQYNEQFF | TGCGCCAGCAGCTTTATCCAGTACAATGAGCAGTTCTTC | TRBJ2-1 | . | TRBV5-1 | .
CASSNRGKNSYNEQFF | TGTGCCAGTAGTAACAGGGGGAAAAACTCCTACAATGAGCAGTTCTTC | TRBJ2-1 | once | TRBV19 | TRBD1
CATSRGGVGETQYF | TGTGCCACCAGCAGAGGGGGGGTGGGAGAGACCCAGTACTTC | TRBJ2-5 | . | TRBV15 | .
CASSVIEGDTGELFF | TGTGCCAGCAGTGTCATAGAGGGGGACACCGGGGAGCTGTTTTTT | TRBJ2-2 | . | TRBV2 | .
CASRGGTGAWNEQFF | TGTGCCAGCAGGGGCGGGACAGGGGCATGGAATGAGCAGTTCTTC | TRBJ2-1 | . | TRBV7-2 | TRBD1
CASSFSGVTFSPLHF | TGCGCCAGCAGCTTTTCAGGGGTTACATTTTCACCCCTCCACTTT | TRBJ1-6 | . | TRBV5-1 | .
CACNRGAKSSYNEQFF | TGTGCCTGTAACAGGGGCGCGAAGAGCTCCTACAATGAGCAGTTCTTC | TRBJ2-1 | . | TRBV30 | TRBD1
CASSLDQGVPDTQYF | TGCGCCAGCAGCTTAGATCAGGGGGTCCCAGATACGCAGTATTTT | TRBJ2-3 | . | TRBV5-1 | TRBD1
CASSQGGNTEAFF | TGTGCCAGCAGCCAGGGGGGAAACACTGAAGCTTTCTTT | TRBJ1-1 | . | TRBV14 | .
CASSQTGGGYGYTF | TGTGCCAGCAGCCAAACAGGGGGCGGCTATGGCTACACCTTC | TRBJ1-2 | few | TRBV6-5 | TRBD1
CASSLRGDRPRYDYTF | TGTGCCAGCAGTTTAAGGGGGGACAGGCCCCGGTACGACTACACCTTC | TRBJ1-2 | . | TRBV27 | TRBD1
CAWRRGGNTEAFF | TGTGCCTGGAGGAGGGGGGGAAACACTGAAGCTTTCTTT | TRBJ1-1 | . | TRBV30 | .
CASKEGQGTSYEQYF | TGTGCCAGTAAGGAGGGACAGGGGACTTCCTACGAGCAGTACTTC | TRBJ2-7 | . | TRBV19 | TRBD1
CASRADRTGGGYTF | TGTGCCAGCAGGGCCGACCGGACGGGGGGTGGCTACACCTTC | TRBJ1-2 | few | TRBV9 | .
CASSLRGTGGLGTNEKLFF | TGTGCCAGCAGTTTAAGGGGGACAGGGGGCTTGGGGACTAATGAAAAACTGTTTTTT | TRBJ1-4 | . | TRBV27 | TRBD1
CASSRGLNNQPQHF | TGTGCCAGCAGTCGAGGTCTGAACAATCAGCCCCAGCATTTT | TRBJ1-5 | once | TRBV6-5 | .
CASSRGGDGETQYF | TGCGCCAGCAGTCGAGGGGGGGATGGGGAGACCCAGTACTTC | TRBJ2-5 | . | TRBV4-1 | .
CASSEGAIGNTIYF | TGTGCCAGCAGCGAGGGAGCGATCGGAAACACCATATATTTT | TRBJ1-3 | once | TRBV6-5 | .
CASSGGQGSYNEQFF | TGTGCCAGCAGTGGGGGACAGGGATCATACAATGAGCAGTTCTTC | TRBJ2-1 | few | TRBV6-4 | TRBD1
CASSLQETQYF | TGTGCCAGCAGTCTACAAGAGACCCAGTACTTC | TRBJ2-5 | once | TRBV6-6 | .
CASRWTANYEQYF | TGTGCCAGCAGATGGACAGCGAACTACGAGCAGTACTTC | TRBJ2-7 | . | TRBV28 | .
CASSLDRASNYGYTF | TGTGCCAGCAGCTTGGACAGGGCGTCGAACTATGGCTACACCTTC | TRBJ1-2 | . | TRBV7-2 | TRBD1
CASSSDRRTDTQYF | TGTGCCAGCAGCTCTGACAGGCGCACAGATACGCAGTATTTT | TRBJ2-3 | . | TRBV7-3 | .
CASSMGHTYEQYF | TGCGCCAGCAGCATGGGACATACCTACGAGCAGTACTTC | TRBJ2-7 | . | TRBV5-1 | .
CASSSPGLGYNEQFF | TGTGCCAGCAGCTCACCCGGACTAGGGTACAATGAGCAGTTCTTC | TRBJ2-1 | once | TRBV5-4 | TRBD2
CASSPGVTYEQYF | TGTGCCAGCAGCCCCGGGGTGACCTACGAGCAGTACTTC | TRBJ2-7 | . | TRBV5-4 | .
CASSSDRDNSPLHF | TGTGCCAGCAGTTCAGACAGAGATAATTCACCCCTCCACTTT | TRBJ1-6 | . | TRBV6-5 | .
CASSLVPGKNTEAFF | TGCGCCAGCAGCTTGGTTCCCGGTAAGAACACTGAAGCTTTCTTT | TRBJ1-1 | . | TRBV5-1 | .
CASKHPGLTYEQYF | TGCGCCAGCAAGCATCCAGGGTTAACCTACGAGCAGTACTTC | TRBJ2-7 | once | TRBV5-1 | .
CASSLNRRGVVEGYTF | TGTGCCAGCAGTTTAAATCGTCGGGGTGTCGTAGAGGGCTACACCTTC | TRBJ1-2 | once | TRBV28 | .